The next 2 T cell receptor beta chains were all read from a single sample in a study of CD8 T cells in Susac syndrome. RNA, at roughly 0.45 to 1 ug, was reverse transcribed with random hexamers. MiXCR, run by TCRdb on the immunoSEQ multiplex PCR reads, gives a single entry per CDR3 protein. Of 200,000 or so distinct CDR3 sequences listed, more than 90% were seen once; the top ten hold approximately 0.09%. The sequenced sample consisted of CD4+ T cells from PBMCs. The source is a human donor with multiple sclerosis.

This clonotype was detected only once. This chain uses TRBV6-1 with TRBJ2-2; tentatively, D is TRBD1 (5 bases). The CDR3 sequence is 16 residues long. Germline CDR1 and CDR2: MNHNS and SASEGT. V dropped 7 bases and J dropped 4 bases, with 19 bases sitting between them. The CDR3 nucleotides are TGTGCCAGCACCAAGTGGTCAGGGCTAGGCACCGGGGAGCTGTTTTTT. Translation gives CASTKWSGLGTGELFF.

The chain combines TRBV29-1 with TRBJ1-2; no reliable D call. The length of the CDR3 is 14 residues. Trimming removed 6 bases from V and 3 bases from J, with 17 bases in between. Germline V gene sequence: CDR1 SQVTM, CDR2 ANQGSEA. CDR3 coding DNA: TGCAGCGTCTCCACGGATATTCTCTACTATGGCTACACCTTC. Translation gives CSVSTDILYYGYTF.